The present entry profiles one TCR beta chain with its context. Sequencing was performed with immunoSEQ multiplex PCR; in TCRdb, only in-frame clones are kept and a portion is missing. The sample holds roughly 2 million clones, around 96% seen once. With 0 bases clipped from V and 9 bases from J, the junction kept 12 bases outside the gene matches. This CDR3 region has 17 residues. From germline, CDR1 is MGHRA and CDR2 YSYEKL. CD45RO-negative cells were positively selected for CCR7, leaving out terminally differentiated effector memory CD45RA+ cells. This record belongs to a study of shared clonotypes between healthy human individuals.

What was sequenced was naive CD8+ T cells sorted from blood. The TCR sequence derives from a man younger than 30 in good health. The chain employs TRBV4-1 and TRBJ2-1; 9 nucleotides match TRBD2. This CDR3 reads CASSQDRGGRAGVEQFF. The DNA for the CDR3 is TGCGCCAGCAGCCAAGATCGAGGCGGGAGGGCCGGAGTTGAGCAGTTCTTC.